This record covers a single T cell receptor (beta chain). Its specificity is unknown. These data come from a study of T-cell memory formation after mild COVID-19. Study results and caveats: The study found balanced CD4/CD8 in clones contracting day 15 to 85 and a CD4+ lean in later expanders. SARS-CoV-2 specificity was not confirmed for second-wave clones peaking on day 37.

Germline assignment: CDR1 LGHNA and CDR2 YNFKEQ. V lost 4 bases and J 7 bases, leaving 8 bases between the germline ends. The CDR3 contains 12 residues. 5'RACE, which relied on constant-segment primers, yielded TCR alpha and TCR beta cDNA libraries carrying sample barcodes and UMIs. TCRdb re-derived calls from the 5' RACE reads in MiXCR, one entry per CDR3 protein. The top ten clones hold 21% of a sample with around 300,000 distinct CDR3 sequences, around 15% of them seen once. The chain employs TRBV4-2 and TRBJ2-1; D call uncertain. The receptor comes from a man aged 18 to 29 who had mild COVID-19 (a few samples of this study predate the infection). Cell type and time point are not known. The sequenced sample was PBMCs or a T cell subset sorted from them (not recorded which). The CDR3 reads CASSRDANEQFF. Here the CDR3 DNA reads TGTGCCAGCAGCCGGGATGCGAATGAGCAGTTCTTC.